The next 16 T cell receptor beta chains were all read from a single sample in a study of T-cell memory formation after mild COVID-19 (dated by TCRdb to the early 2020s). The library was produced with 5' RACE. Sequencing used an Illumina NovaSeq 6000. Starting from the raw public reads, TCRdb applied fastp trimming at Q25, assembled clones with MiXCR and retained in-frame beta chains. Entries that share a CDR3 protein sequence are merged under the most common genes and DNA. For this sample there are about 150,000 distinct CDR3 sequences; under 25% appear just once. The ten most abundant clones make up around 2.4% of the sample. The sample taken for sequencing was PBMCs or a T cell subset sorted from them (not recorded which). These receptors were taken from an adult woman who had mild COVID-19 (a few samples of this study predate the infection). The sample titles of this study are shuffled in the database, so cell type and time point are left out; the donor was told from shared clones.

The V and J genes are TRBV7-3 and TRBJ2-1; TRBD2 agrees at 7 bases. Trimming cost V 2 bases and J 4 bases; bases outside gene matches: 5. Germline values: CDR1 SGHTA, CDR2 FQGTGA. The CDR3 sequence is 15 residues long. DNA for the CDR3: TGTGCCAGCAGCTTATCTAGCGGAATATACAATGAGCAGTTCTTC. It encodes CASSLSSGIYNEQFF.

The table lists this clonotype with a few counts. This chain joins TRBV7-3 and TRBJ2-5, with unresolved D. The CDR3 spans 13 residues. From germline, CDR1 is SGHTA and CDR2 FQGTGA. V was trimmed by 4 bases and J by 1 base, leaving 7 bases between them. CDR3 in amino acids: CASSSSPQETQYF. The CDR3 DNA reads TGTGCCAGCAGCTCCAGCCCCCAAGAGACCCAGTACTTC.

The V call is TRBV15, the J call TRBJ2-1; 11 nucleotides match TRBD2. V was clipped by 2 bases and J by 1 base; unmatched bases: 1. The CDR3 length is 16 residues. Looked up from germline, CDR1 is LNHNV and CDR2 is YYDKDF (reference sequence). The CDR3 sequence is CATSRLAGGSYNEQFF. In DNA, the CDR3 is TGTGCCACCAGCAGACTAGCGGGGGGTTCCTACAATGAGCAGTTCTTC.

This clonotype was seen a few times. The rearrangement joins TRBV24-1 to TRBJ2-1; TRBD2 agrees at 9 bases. Germline CDR1 is KGHDR and CDR2 is SFDVKD. V dropped 6 bases and J dropped 4; count of bases not matched to a gene: 3. CDR3 size: 14 residues. The CDR3 nucleotides read TGTGCCACCAGTCGGGCGGGAGGGTACAATGAGCAGTTCTTC. The encoded protein is CATSRAGGYNEQFF.

This clonotype was recorded many times. The V and J genes are TRBV4-3 and TRBJ2-1; 8 nucleotides line up with TRBD2. This CDR3 is built from 16 residues. J was trimmed by 6 bases and V by 0 bases; bases with no gene match: 7. Germline lookup yields CDR1 LGHNA and CDR2 YSLEER. The CDR3, as DNA: TGCGCCAGCAGCCAAGATATTAGCGGGATAAGCAATGAGCAGTTCTTC. It codes for CASSQDISGISNEQFF.

This clonotype appeared a few times. The rearrangement joins TRBV10-3 to TRBJ2-7; either TRBD1 or TRBD2 may supply D (5 bases each). Germline V gene sequence: CDR1 ENHRY, CDR2 SYGVKD. The V gene lost 6 bases and the J gene lost 7 bases, with 13 bases spanning the gap. CDR3 length equals 12 residues. The CDR3 coding sequence is TGTGCCATCAGCGAGGGTGGGGGAGAGCAGTACTTC. It specifies CAISEGGGEQYF.

The J gene is TRBJ2-1, the V gene TRBV12-3 or TRBV12-4; D may be TRBD1 (5 bases). V was cut by 2 bases and J by 4 bases, with 18 bases left in between. This CDR3 has 17 amino acids. The CDR3 loop reads CASSLPQFQGRYNEQFF. The CDR3 nucleotides read TGTGCCAGCAGTTTACCCCAATTCCAGGGCCGGTACAATGAGCAGTTCTTC.

In its sample, this clonotype was seen a few times. The chain is built from TRBV29-1 and TRBJ2-5; D perhaps matches TRBD1 (7 bases). Trimming removed 3 bases from V and 3 bases from J, with 14 bases in between. The V gene's germline CDR1 is SQVTM and CDR2 ANQGSEA. CDR3 length equals 14 residues. CDR3 in amino acids: CSVDGQEGKETQYF. CDR3 DNA: TGCAGCGTTGACGGACAGGAGGGAAAAGAGACCCAGTACTTC.

The chain uses TRBV2 and TRBJ1-3; no definite D call. CDR3 length: 14 residues. Trimming removed 7 bases from V and 0 bases from J, with 10 bases in between. Germline V gives CDR1 SNHLY, CDR2 FYNNEI. The chain's CDR3 is CASNQRGSGNTIYF. The CDR3 DNA is TGTGCCAGCAATCAGCGGGGCTCTGGAAACACCATATATTTT.

In its sample, this clonotype was seen a few times. This chain links TRBV7-6 with TRBJ2-7; TRBD1 is a possible D gene (6 bases). CDR3 length: 13 amino acids. CDR1 and CDR2 (germline): SGHVS, FNYEAQ. V shed 1 base and J shed 2 bases, with 6 bases lying between them. The CDR3 protein is CASSLGTAYEQYF. The CDR3 DNA is TGTGCCAGCAGCTTAGGGACAGCCTACGAGCAGTACTTC.

This clonotype appeared a few times. CDR3 DNA sequence: TGCGCCAGCAGCCAAGATCATACTAGCACAGATACGCAGTATTTT. This translates into CASSQDHTSTDTQYF. This rearrangement joins TRBV4-3 to TRBJ2-3; D is undetermined. The CDR3 loop spans 15 amino acids. The germline CDR1 and CDR2 sequences are LGHNA and YSLEER. V was cut by 0 bases and J by 0 bases, with 7 bases left in between.

A few counts support this clonotype. CDR3 region: CASKTVAGEQFF. CDR3 bases: TGTGCCAGCAAAACCGTAGCGGGGGAGCAGTTCTTC. V usage is TRBV6-1 and J usage is TRBJ2-1; 8 bases are shared with TRBD2. The germline CDR1 and CDR2 sequences are MNHNS and SASEGT. The junction had 6 bases not matched to a gene; V was cut back by 7 bases and J by 10 bases. CDR3 length equals 12 residues.

This clonotype was detected only a few times. The chain recombines TRBV5-1 with TRBJ2-1; TRBD2 might be the D (5 bases). The germline V gene encodes CDR1 SGHRS and CDR2 YFSETQ. CDR3 size: 14 residues. V was clipped by 4 bases and J by 8 bases, with 16 bases between them. CDR3 DNA sequence: TGCGCCAGCAGCACGACCGGAGGAGCCTATGAGCAGTTCTTC. As protein: CASSTTGGAYEQFF.

This chain uses TRBV18 with TRBJ2-2; TRBD2 matches 12 bases. The V and J ends lost 3 bases and 1 base, in that order; junction bases with no gene match: 3. The CDR3 is 17 amino acids. Per germline, CDR1 KGHSH and CDR2 LQKENI. The chain's CDR3 is CASSPPTSGRNTGELFF. CDR3 bases: TGTGCCAGCTCACCTCCGACTAGCGGGAGGAACACCGGGGAGCTGTTTTTT.

The chain links TRBV2 to TRBJ2-2; D not certain. Per the germline V gene, CDR1 is SNHLY and CDR2 is FYNNEI. The CDR3 extends over 15 amino acids. The V end was cut by 5 bases, the J end by 5 bases, with 15 bases between. The CDR3 nucleotides are TGTGCCAGCAGTTCCGCGAGAACGGTAACCGGGGAGCTGTTTTTT. This translates into CASSSARTVTGELFF.

This clonotype was found a few times. The rearrangement joins TRBV12-3 or TRBV12-4 to TRBJ2-5, with D possibly TRBD1 on 5 matching bases. V lost 1 base to trimming and J lost 0 bases, with 6 bases between them. The CDR3 runs 14 residues. CDR3 protein: CASSLVGDQETQYF. CDR3 nucleotides: TGTGCCAGCAGTTTAGTAGGGGACCAAGAGACCCAGTACTTC.